Sequencing of this TCR beta chain was carried out in a study of shared clonotypes between healthy human individuals. The study, taken as a whole, reports: It was the non-shared clonotypes that had lower generation probabilities than clonotypes shared by all four donors.

A split of CD4+ cells into CD45RA+ naive and CD45RA-negative memory subsets was performed. The table came from immunoSEQ multiplex PCR; TCRdb's copy has only in-frame clones and leaves some out. The table includes about 1.4 million clones, roughly 96% detected once. The CDR3 runs to 14 residues. Germline CDR1 reads SGHRS; CDR2 reads YFSETQ. V lost 0 bases and J lost 4, with 10 bases in between. With regard to this clone: The antigen is not known.

Sequenced sample: naive CD4+ T cells sorted from blood. Subset described: CD45RA+ positively selected. The sequence was collected from a man aged 30 to 39 in good health. The chain carries TRBV5-1 and TRBJ2-5, with no clear D. The chain's CDR3 is CASSLGSFGETQYF. CDR3 DNA: TGCGCCAGCAGCTTGGGCAGTTTCGGAGAGACCCAGTACTTC. The variable domain in full, completed from reference TRBV5-1 and TRBJ2-5, reads KAGVTQTPRYLIKTRGQQVTLSCSPISGHRSVSWYQQTPGQGLQFLFEYFSETQRNKGNFPGRFSGRQFSNSRSEMNVSTLELGDSALYLCASSLGSFGETQYFGPGTRLLVL.